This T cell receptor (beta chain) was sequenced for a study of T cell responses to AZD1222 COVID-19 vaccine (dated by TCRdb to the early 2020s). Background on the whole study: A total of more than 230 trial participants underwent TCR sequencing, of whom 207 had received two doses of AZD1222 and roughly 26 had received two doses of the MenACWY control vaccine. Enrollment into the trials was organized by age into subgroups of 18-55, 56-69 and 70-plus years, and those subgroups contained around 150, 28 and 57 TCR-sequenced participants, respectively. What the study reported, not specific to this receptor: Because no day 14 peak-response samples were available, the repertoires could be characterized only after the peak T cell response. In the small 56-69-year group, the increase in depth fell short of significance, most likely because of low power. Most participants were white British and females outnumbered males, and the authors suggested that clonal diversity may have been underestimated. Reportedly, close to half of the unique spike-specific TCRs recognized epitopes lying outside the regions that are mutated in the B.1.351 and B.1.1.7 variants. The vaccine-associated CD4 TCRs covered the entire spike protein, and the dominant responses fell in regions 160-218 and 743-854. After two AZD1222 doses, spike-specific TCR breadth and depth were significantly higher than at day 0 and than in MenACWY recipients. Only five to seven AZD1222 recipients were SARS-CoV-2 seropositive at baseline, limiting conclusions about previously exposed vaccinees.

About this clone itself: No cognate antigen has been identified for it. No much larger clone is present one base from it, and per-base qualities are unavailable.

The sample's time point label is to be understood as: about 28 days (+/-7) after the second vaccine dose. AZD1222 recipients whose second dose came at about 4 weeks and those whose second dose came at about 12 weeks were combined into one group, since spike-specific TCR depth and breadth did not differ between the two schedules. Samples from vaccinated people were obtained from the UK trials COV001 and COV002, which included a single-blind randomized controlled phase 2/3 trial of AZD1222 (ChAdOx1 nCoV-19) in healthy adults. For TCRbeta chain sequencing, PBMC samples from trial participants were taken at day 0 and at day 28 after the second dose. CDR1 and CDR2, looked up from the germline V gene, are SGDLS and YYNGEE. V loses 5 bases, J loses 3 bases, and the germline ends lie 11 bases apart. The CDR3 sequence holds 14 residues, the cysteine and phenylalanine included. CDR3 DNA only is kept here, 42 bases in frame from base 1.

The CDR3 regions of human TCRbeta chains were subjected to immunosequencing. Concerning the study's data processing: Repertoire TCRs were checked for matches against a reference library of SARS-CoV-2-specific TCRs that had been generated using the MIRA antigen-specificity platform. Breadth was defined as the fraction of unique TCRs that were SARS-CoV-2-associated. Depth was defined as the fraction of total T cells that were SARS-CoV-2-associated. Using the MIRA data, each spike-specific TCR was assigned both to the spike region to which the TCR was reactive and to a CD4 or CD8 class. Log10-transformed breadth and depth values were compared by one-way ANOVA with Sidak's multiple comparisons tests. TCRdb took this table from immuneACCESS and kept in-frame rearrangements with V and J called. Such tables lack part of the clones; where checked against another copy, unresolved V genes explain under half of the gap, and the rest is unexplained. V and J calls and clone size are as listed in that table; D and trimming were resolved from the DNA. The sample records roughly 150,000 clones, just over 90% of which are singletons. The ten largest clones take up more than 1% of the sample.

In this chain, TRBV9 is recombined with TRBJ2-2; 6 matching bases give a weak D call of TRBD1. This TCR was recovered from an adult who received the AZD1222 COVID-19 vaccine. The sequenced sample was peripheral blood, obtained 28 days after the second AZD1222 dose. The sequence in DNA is TGTGCCAGCAGAACCGCAGGGGACACCGGGGAGCTGTTTTTT. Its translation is CASRTAGDTGELFF.